A single sample gave rise to the 24 T cell receptor beta chains below, sequenced in a study of a mutant IDH1 vaccine in newly diagnosed glioma. Assay: immunoSEQ multiplex PCR; the TCRdb copy retains only in-frame clones and omits some. Among 30,000 to 45,000 clones, about 81% were seen once, and the ten largest hold about 9%. Stated time point: week 47, end of study. The investigators gave 300 ug of mutant IDH1 20-mer peptide in each vaccine dose, together with topical imiquimod. These TCRs are of unknown antigen specificity. Sequenced here: PBMCs, sampled from a glioma patient whose treatment included an IDH1 peptide vaccine. The receptors were gathered from a middle-aged man with glioma.

The chain combines TRBV4-1 with TRBJ1-6; no clear D. The CDR3 is 13 residues long. V was clipped by 1 base and J by 8 bases, with 6 bases between them. The germline gives CDR1 MGHRA, CDR2 YSYEKL. In nucleotides, the CDR3 is TGCGCCAGCAGCCAAGCCTACGATTCACCCCTCCACTTT. As protein: CASSQAYDSPLHF.

The CDR3 spells CAWSGGMPGELFF. CDR3 DNA sequence: TGTGCCTGGAGTGGCGGCATGCCCGGGGAGCTGTTTTTT. The chain employs TRBV30 and TRBJ2-2; no clear D gene. In germline, CDR1 is GTSNPN, CDR2 SVGIG (reference sequence). CDR3 length equals 13 residues. V was cut by 1 base and J by 6 bases, with 9 bases left in between.

This chain connects TRBV10-1 to TRBJ2-7; 11 positions agree with TRBD1. CDR3 length equals 15 residues. Looked up from germline, CDR1 is WNHNN and CDR2 is SYGVQD (reference sequence). J gave up 0 bases and V 3 bases, and 1 base lay outside the gene matches. The CDR3: CASSDGQGASYEQYF. DNA of the CDR3: TGCGCCAGCAGTGACGGACAGGGGGCCTCCTACGAGCAGTACTTC.

The rearrangement links TRBV5-4 to TRBJ2-2; 10 bases line up with TRBD1. Per the germline V gene, CDR1 is SGHNT and CDR2 is YYREEE (reference sequence). The junction had 6 bases not matched to a gene; V was cut back by 1 base and J by 6 bases. This CDR3 is built from 16 residues. CDR3 region: CASSLLRQGAAGELFF. The DNA of the CDR3 is TGTGCCAGCAGCTTGCTTCGACAGGGGGCGGCCGGGGAGCTGTTTTTT.

The CDR3 sequence: CSVRQGNTEAFF. The CDR3, as DNA: TGCAGCGTAAGACAGGGGAACACTGAAGCTTTCTTT. The chain couples TRBV29-1 to TRBJ1-1, with 7 bases fitting TRBD1. The junction had 2 bases not matched to a gene; V was cut back by 6 bases and J by 1 base. This CDR3 spans 12 amino acids. CDR1 SQVTM and CDR2 ANQGSEA come from the germline V gene.

This rearrangement joins TRBV5-1 to TRBJ1-4; D is unclear. CDR3 size: 15 residues. Germline loops: CDR1 SGHRS, CDR2 YFSETQ. Trimming pared 5 bases from V and 8 bases from J, leaving 19 bases between. CDR3 in DNA: TGCGCCAGCAGTCTCAAGAGGGAAGTAGGAGAAAAACTGTTTTTT. Residues: CASSLKREVGEKLFF.

The chain has TRBV30 and TRBJ1-2; TRBD1 matches 12 bases. Germline V CDR1 and CDR2: GTSNPN, SVGIG (reference sequence). Losses at the gene ends were 1 base for V and 4 bases for J; bases not matched to a gene: 10. The CDR3 totals 17 residues. The CDR3 DNA reads as TGTGCCTGGAGTGGGGGACAGGGGGCGCAATGGCCCTATGGCTACACCTTC. Residues: CAWSGGQGAQWPYGYTF.

This clone was counted a few times. V usage is TRBV9 and J usage is TRBJ2-6; the match to TRBD2 covers 7 bases. Per germline, CDR1 SGDLS and CDR2 YYNGEE. V shed 2 bases and J 6 bases; nucleotides not matched to a gene: 23. There are 21 residues in the CDR3. In DNA form, the CDR3 reads TGTGCCAGCAGCGTCCAAGGGGAGGGGCAGGCCAGTCGGCGAATGGCCAACGTCCTGACTTTC. It encodes CASSVQGEGQASRRMANVLTF. Full variable domain (missing parts from reference TRBV9 and TRBJ2-6): DSGVTQTPKHLITATGQRVTLRCSPRSGDLSVYWYQQSLDQGLQFLIQYYNGEERAKGNILERFSAQQFPDLHSELNLSSLELGDSALYFCASSVQGEGQASRRMANVLTFGAGSRLTVL.

The V call is TRBV5-4, the J call TRBJ1-4, with a weak D call TRBD1 (5 bases). The V gene's germline CDR1 is SGHNT and CDR2 YYREEE (reference sequence). Trimming pared 0 bases from V and 8 bases from J, leaving 14 bases between. The CDR3 consists of 15 residues. Here the CDR3 reads CASSLGLSEGEKLFF. The CDR3 DNA reads TGTGCCAGCAGCTTGGGTCTCTCTGAGGGGGAAAAACTGTTTTTT.

The rearrangement links TRBV4-3 to TRBJ2-5; 10 nucleotides agree with TRBD2. This CDR3 is built from 16 residues. Germline V gene lookup returns CDR1 LGHNA and CDR2 YSLEER. V was clipped by 2 bases and J by 0 bases; unmatched bases: 3. The DNA of the CDR3 is TGCGCCAGCAGCCAACGGGGACTAGCGTACCAAGAGACCCAGTACTTC. Translation: CASSQRGLAYQETQYF.

V and J are TRBV11-2 and TRBJ1-1; D is unclear. Germline loops: CDR1 SGHAT, CDR2 FQNNGV. V lost 2 bases, J lost 1 base, and 5 bases lay in between. This CDR3 is 13 amino acids long. This chain's CDR3 is CASSLSGNTEAFF. The DNA for the CDR3 is TGTGCCAGCAGCTTATCTGGGAACACTGAAGCTTTCTTT.

The chain uses TRBV5-5 and TRBJ2-5; D is perhaps TRBD1 (5 bases). The CDR3 contains 14 residues. With 3 bases removed from V and 4 bases from J, the gap between germline ends came to 13 bases. Looked up from germline, CDR1 is SGHKS and CDR2 is YYEKEE (reference sequence). The CDR3 is CASSSISGSETQYF. CDR3 sequence (DNA): TGTGCCAGCAGCTCGATTTCAGGGTCAGAGACCCAGTACTTC.

This clone was counted between two and nine times. The CDR3 DNA sequence: TGCAGCGTTCGCCCTCAGGGTGATGGAAACACCATATATTTT. Translation: CSVRPQGDGNTIYF. The rearrangement links TRBV29-1 to TRBJ1-3, with D possibly being TRBD1 (5 bases). The ends were cut back, 5 bases at V and 3 bases at J, with 14 bases in the middle. Germline V gene lookup returns CDR1 SQVTM and CDR2 ANQGSEA. This CDR3 spans 14 amino acids.

The chain is built from TRBV7-9 and TRBJ2-2; tentatively, D is TRBD2 (6 bases). The CDR3 has 16 amino acids. Trimming took off 1 base at V and 3 bases at J, with 12 bases between the two ends. Germline V gene lookup returns CDR1 SEHNR and CDR2 FQNEAQ (reference sequence). The CDR3 DNA follows: TGTGCCAGCAGCTTAGGGAGGGGATTTTACACCGGGGAGCTGTTTTTT. As protein: CASSLGRGFYTGELFF.

This chain connects TRBV10-3 to TRBJ2-1, with 10 bases aligning to TRBD1. Losses at the gene ends were 8 bases for V and 9 bases for J; bases not matched to a gene: 10. CDR1 and CDR2 (germline): ENHRY, SYGVKD. This CDR3 is 14 amino acids long. The CDR3 sequence: CAIGGDRGFGEQFF. CDR3 in DNA: TGTGCCATCGGGGGGGACAGGGGATTCGGTGAGCAGTTCTTC.

The rearrangement joins TRBV7-8 to TRBJ2-3; D is unresolved. CDR3 length: 13 residues. Germline values: CDR1 SGHVS, CDR2 FQNEAQ. Trimming left V 4 bases short and J 0 bases short, with 5 bases between. Written as DNA, the CDR3 is TGTGCCAGCAGCTATTCGAGCACAGATACGCAGTATTTT. This translates into CASSYSSTDTQYF.

This chain links TRBV10-3 with TRBJ2-5, with 7 bases that match TRBD2. The CDR3 spans 14 residues. Trimming cost V 8 bases and J 5 bases; bases outside gene matches: 11. Looked up from germline, CDR1 is ENHRY and CDR2 is SYGVKD. CDR3 DNA: TGTGCCATCTCTTCGGTGGGGGGGACCGAGACCCAGTACTTC. Amino acids: CAISSVGGTETQYF.

The chain has TRBV19 and TRBJ1-1; D not resolved. CDR1 and CDR2 (germline): LNHDA, SQIVND (reference sequence). This CDR3 has 15 amino acids. Deletions cut 5 bases from V and 2 bases from J, with 15 bases between. The CDR3 DNA is TGTGCCAGTAGTCCCTCGGTGGTGCGCAACACTGAAGCTTTCTTT. Its protein is CASSPSVVRNTEAFF.

This clone was picked up one time. The genes are TRBV18 and TRBJ1-1; the D gene is possibly TRBD1 (5 bases). V shed 2 bases and J shed 4 bases, with 14 bases lying between them. The germline CDR1 and CDR2 sequences are KGHSH and LQKENI. The CDR3 sequence is 15 residues long. The CDR3 DNA sequence: TGTGCCAGCTCACCAAAGGGAACTGGGGGCACTGAAGCTTTCTTT. Protein: CASSPKGTGGTEAFF.

This clone has more than one count but fewer than ten. The chain couples TRBV5-1 to TRBJ2-5, with D tentatively TRBD1 (6 bases). The V end lost 0 bases, the J end lost 2 bases, and 14 bases lay between the germline ends. Germline V lookup: CDR1 SGHRS, CDR2 YFSETQ. The CDR3 extends over 16 amino acids. In DNA form, the CDR3 reads TGCGCCAGCAGCTTGGCAAGAGGGGGTCGTCAAGAGACCCAGTACTTC. Amino acids: CASSLARGGRQETQYF.

This clone was found a few times. The chain carries TRBV6-6 and TRBJ1-1, with a tentative D call TRBD1 (6 bases). CDR3 length equals 14 residues. CDR1 is MNHNY, CDR2 SVGAGI, per germline (reference sequence). V dropped 8 bases and J dropped 5 bases, with 18 bases sitting between them. CDR3 in DNA: TGTGCCAGCGGGCTACAGGGACGGAGGACTGAAGCTTTCTTT. It codes for CASGLQGRRTEAFF.

This clone was seen a handful of times. The V call is TRBV29-1, the J call TRBJ1-1, with TRBD1 identical over 7 bases. The germline V gene encodes CDR1 SQVTM and CDR2 ANQGSEA. The CDR3 is 20 amino acids. The V and J ends lost 6 bases and 0 bases, in that order; junction bases with no gene match: 25. CDR3 amino acids: CSVQMFRGYDSRNLNTEAFF. For the CDR3, the DNA is TGCAGCGTCCAAATGTTCAGGGGGTATGACTCCCGAAACTTGAACACTGAAGCTTTCTTT.

V and J are TRBV5-1 and TRBJ2-2; no firm D call. The CDR3 spans 16 residues. The V end was cut by 4 bases, the J end by 6 bases, with 19 bases between. Germline CDR1 reads SGHRS; CDR2 reads YFSETQ. The DNA of the CDR3 is TGCGCCAGCAGCGCTCGGCCGCGATCGGGTTCCGGGGAGCTGTTTTTT. It codes for CASSARPRSGSGELFF.

This clone was counted once. V and J are TRBV7-9 and TRBJ2-2; the D gene is possibly TRBD1 (6 bases). This CDR3 contains 13 residues. CDR1 is SEHNR and CDR2 is FQNEAQ in the germline V gene (reference sequence). Deletions cut 6 bases from V and 2 bases from J, with 7 bases between. CDR3 coding DNA: TGTGCCAGCAGGACAGGAAACACCGGGGAGCTGTTTTTT. Protein sequence: CASRTGNTGELFF.